Listed below are T cell receptor beta chains from one sample, sequenced in a study of molecular identifiers for immune sequencing clone quantification. Using its own MiXCR run on the PCR reads, TCRdb lists one record per CDR3 protein. Of about 320,000 distinct CDR3 sequences listed, 24% are singletons. Sequenced input: naive CD8+ T cells from blood, with Jurkat cell RNA spiked in. The source is a human donor in good health. Some libraries in this study had Jurkat cell RNA spiked in. The CDR3 runs from the conserved cysteine through the conserved F or W. D genes are given only for firm matches. Some rows mark clone size as missing; the rest say once, few, many or name a class of expanded clone.

clone_size	d_call	v_call	j_call	cdr3_nt	cdr3_aa
many	.	TRBV7-9	TRBJ1-1	TGTGCCAGCAGCCAAATACAGGGACACCAGGCTGAAGCTTTCTTT	CASSQIQGHQAEAFF
once	.	TRBV4-1	TRBJ2-2	TGCGCCAGCAGCCAAGATCTAAACGTACGGAAGCTGTTTTTT	CASSQDLNVRKLFF
few	TRBD1	TRBV7-2	TRBJ2-7	TGTGCCAGCAGCTACGCTCCAGGGGGCGTTTCGTACGAGCAGTACTTC	CASSYAPGGVSYEQYF
many	TRBD1	TRBV14	TRBJ2-7	TGTGCCAGCAGCCATGGACAGGGCTACGAGCAGTACTTC	CASSHGQGYEQYF
many	.	TRBV4-1	TRBJ1-6	TGCGCCAGCAGCCAAACCTCCGGGACTGAGTATAATTCACCCCTCCACTTT	CASSQTSGTEYNSPLHF
many	.	TRBV7-6	TRBJ2-7	TGTGCCAGCAGCCGGGGGTTTGGGGGGAAGTACGAGCAGTACTTC	CASSRGFGGKYEQYF
.	.	TRBV10-1	TRBJ2-3	TGCGCCAGCAGTGATGGGGGATCGACAGATACGCAGTATTTT	CASSDGGSTDTQYF
many	.	TRBV4-1	TRBJ2-5	TGCGCCAGCAGCCAAGTTGATAGCCGCGGCGAGACCCAGTACTTC	CASSQVDSRGETQYF
few	.	TRBV7-9	TRBJ1-1	TGTGCCAGCAGCTTAGCGGTGCGCCATATTAACACTGAAGCTTTCTTT	CASSLAVRHINTEAFF
.	.	TRBV28	TRBJ2-2	TGTGCCAGCACCTCTCCACGACAGGCGATGCGCACCGGGGAGCTGTTTTTT	CASTSPRQAMRTGELFF
few	.	TRBV7-6	TRBJ2-7	TGTGCCAGCAGCCGAACGCCGGCGGGGGCCTCCTACGAGCAGTACTTC	CASSRTPAGASYEQYF
many	.	TRBV4-3	TRBJ1-1	TGCGCCAGCAGCCAGGAACAGCACACTGAAGCTTTCTTT	CASSQEQHTEAFF
many	.	TRBV20-1	TRBJ1-5	TGCAGTGCTAGAGATCTAGAGGGGATGACCCCCTCAGTCATGCAGCCCCAGCATTTT	CSARDLEGMTPSVMQPQHF
.	.	TRBV21-1	TRBJ2-3	TGTGCCAGCAGCTGCTTAGCGGGGGAAGTCACAGATACGCAGTATTTT	CASSCLAGEVTDTQYF
few	.	TRBV20-1	TRBJ2-1	TGCAGCACCGACTCTCGCGGACTCTTCAATGAGCAGTTCTTC	CSTDSRGLFNEQFF
.	TRBD1	TRBV4-1	TRBJ2-5	TGCGCCAGCAGCCAACTCCCTGGACAGGGGCGAGAGACCCAGTACTTC	CASSQLPGQGRETQYF
many	.	TRBV28	TRBJ2-5	TGTGCCAGCAGTTCCCCTAGTGGAGGAGAGACCCAGTACTTC	CASSSPSGGETQYF